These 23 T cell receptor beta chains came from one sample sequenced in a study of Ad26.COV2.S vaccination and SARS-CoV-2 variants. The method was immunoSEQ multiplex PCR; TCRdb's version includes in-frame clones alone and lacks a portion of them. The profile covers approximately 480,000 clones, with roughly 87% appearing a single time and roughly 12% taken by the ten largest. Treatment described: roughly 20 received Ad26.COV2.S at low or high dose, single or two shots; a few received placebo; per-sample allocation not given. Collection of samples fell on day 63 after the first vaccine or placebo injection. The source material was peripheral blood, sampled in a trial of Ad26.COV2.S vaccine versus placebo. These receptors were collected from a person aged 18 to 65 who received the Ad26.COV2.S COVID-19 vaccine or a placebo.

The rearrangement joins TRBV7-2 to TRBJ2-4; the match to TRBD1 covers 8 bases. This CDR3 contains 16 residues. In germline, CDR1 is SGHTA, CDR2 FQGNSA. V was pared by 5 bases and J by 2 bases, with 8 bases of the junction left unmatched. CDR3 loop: CASSLRTGLTKNIQYF. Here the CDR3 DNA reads TGTGCCAGCAGCCTCAGGACAGGGCTTACCAAAAACATTCAGTACTTC.

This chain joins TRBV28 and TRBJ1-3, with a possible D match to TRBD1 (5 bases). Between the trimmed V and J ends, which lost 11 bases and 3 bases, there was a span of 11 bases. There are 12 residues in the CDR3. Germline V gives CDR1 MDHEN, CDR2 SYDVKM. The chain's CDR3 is CASRGVGNTIYF. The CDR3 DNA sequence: TGTGCCTCGAGGGGTGTTGGAAACACCATATATTTT.

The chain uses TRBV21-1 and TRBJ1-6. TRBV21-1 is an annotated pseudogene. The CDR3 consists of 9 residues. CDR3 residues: CASSKDPHF. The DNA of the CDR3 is TGTGCCAGCAGCAAAGACCCCCACTTT.

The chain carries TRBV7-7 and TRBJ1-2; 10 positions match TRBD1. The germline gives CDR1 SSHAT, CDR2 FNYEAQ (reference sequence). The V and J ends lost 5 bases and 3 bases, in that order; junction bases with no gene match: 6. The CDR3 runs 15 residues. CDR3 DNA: TGTGCCAGCAGCCCCCCCGGACAGGGGGACTATGGCTACACCTTC. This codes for CASSPPGQGDYGYTF.

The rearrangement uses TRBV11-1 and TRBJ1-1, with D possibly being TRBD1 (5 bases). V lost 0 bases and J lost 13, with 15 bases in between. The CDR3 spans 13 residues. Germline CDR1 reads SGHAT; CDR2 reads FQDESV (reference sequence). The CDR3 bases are TGTGCCAGCAGCTTAGCAGGGACCGCCGGAGGTTTCTTT. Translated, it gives CASSLAGTAGGFF.

The CDR3: CASSPGGSGYEQYF. The CDR3 DNA reads as TGTGCCAGTAGCCCAGGCGGGAGTGGGTACGAGCAGTACTTC. The chain carries TRBV6-5 and TRBJ2-7; the match to TRBD2 covers 7 bases. Germline V gene sequence: CDR1 MNHEY, CDR2 SVGAGI. This CDR3 is built from 14 residues. V trimming: 9 bases; J trimming: 4 bases; junction bases outside the gene matches: 12.

Written as DNA, the CDR3 is TGTGCCAGCAGCTTAGCGGGAGGCTACGAGCAGTACTTC. Translation gives CASSLAGGYEQYF. The chain couples TRBV7-8 to TRBJ2-7; a weak D match, TRBD2 (6 bases). In germline, CDR1 is SGHVS, CDR2 FQNEAQ. CDR3 size: 13 residues. V was clipped by 0 bases and J by 3 bases, with 6 bases between them. The entire variable domain, with the rest obtained from reference TRBV7-8 and TRBJ2-7, is as follows: GAGVSQSPRYKVAKRGQDVALRCDPISGHVSLFWYQQALGQGPEFLTYFQNEAQLDKSGLPSDRFFAERPEGSVSTLKIQRTQQEDSAVYLCASSLAGGYEQYFGPGTRLTVT.

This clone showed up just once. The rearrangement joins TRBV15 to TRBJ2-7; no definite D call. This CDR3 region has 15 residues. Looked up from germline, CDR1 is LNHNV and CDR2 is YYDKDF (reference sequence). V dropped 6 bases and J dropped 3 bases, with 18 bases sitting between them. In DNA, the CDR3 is TGTGCCACCAGTCCCGGCGGCCCTGGAGACTACGAGCAGTACTTC. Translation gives CATSPGGPGDYEQYF.

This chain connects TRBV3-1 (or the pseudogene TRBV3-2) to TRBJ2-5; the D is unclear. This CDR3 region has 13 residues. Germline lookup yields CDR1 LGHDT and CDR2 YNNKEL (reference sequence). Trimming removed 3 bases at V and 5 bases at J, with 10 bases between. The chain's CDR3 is CASSQARSETQYF. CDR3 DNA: TGTGCCAGCAGCCAGGCCCGAAGCGAGACCCAGTACTTC.

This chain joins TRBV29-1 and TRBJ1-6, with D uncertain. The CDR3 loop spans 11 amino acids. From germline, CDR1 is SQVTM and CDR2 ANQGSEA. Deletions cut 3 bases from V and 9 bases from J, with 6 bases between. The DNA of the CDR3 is TGCAGCGTTGAGTTTTGTTCACCCCTCCACTTT. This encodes CSVEFCSPLHF.

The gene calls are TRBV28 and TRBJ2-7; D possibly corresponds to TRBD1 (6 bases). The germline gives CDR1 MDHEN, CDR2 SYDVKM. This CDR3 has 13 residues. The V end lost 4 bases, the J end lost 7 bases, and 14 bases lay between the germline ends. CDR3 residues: CASSSGQLWEQYF. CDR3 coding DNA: TGTGCCAGCAGTTCAGGACAGTTGTGGGAGCAGTACTTC.

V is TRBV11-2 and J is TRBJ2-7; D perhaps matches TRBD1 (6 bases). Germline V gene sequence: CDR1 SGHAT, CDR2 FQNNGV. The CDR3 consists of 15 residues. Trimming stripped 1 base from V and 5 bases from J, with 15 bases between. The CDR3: CASSLGGWQGHEQYF. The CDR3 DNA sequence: TGTGCCAGCAGCTTAGGGGGGTGGCAGGGGCACGAGCAGTACTTC.

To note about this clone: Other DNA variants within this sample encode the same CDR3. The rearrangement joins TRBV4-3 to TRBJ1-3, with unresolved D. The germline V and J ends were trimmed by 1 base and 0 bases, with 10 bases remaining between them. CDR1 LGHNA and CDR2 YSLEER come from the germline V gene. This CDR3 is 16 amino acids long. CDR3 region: CASSQVPLGSGNTIYF. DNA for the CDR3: TGCGCCAGCAGCCAAGTTCCCCTCGGCTCTGGAAACACCATATATTTT.

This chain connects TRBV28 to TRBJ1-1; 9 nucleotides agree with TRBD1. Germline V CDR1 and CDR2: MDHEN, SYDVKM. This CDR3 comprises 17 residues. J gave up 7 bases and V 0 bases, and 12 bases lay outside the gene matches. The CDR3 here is CASSLWAMTGGIGEAFF. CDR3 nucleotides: TGTGCCAGCAGTTTATGGGCAATGACAGGGGGTATAGGTGAAGCTTTCTTT. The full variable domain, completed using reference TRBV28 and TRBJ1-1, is DVKVTQSSRYLVKRTGEKVFLECVQDMDHENMFWYRQDPGLGLRLIYFSYDVKMKEKGDIPEGYSVSREKKERFSLILESASTNQTSMYLCASSLWAMTGGIGEAFFGQGTRLTVV.

The CDR3 is CASSFRMSGAPDTQYF. CDR3 DNA sequence: TGTGCCAGCAGTTTCCGTATGTCGGGAGCCCCAGATACGCAGTATTTT. This chain links TRBV27 with TRBJ2-3; the D gene is possibly TRBD2 (6 bases). The CDR3 totals 16 residues. Trimming took 3 bases from V and 4 from J, leaving 17 bases between them. Per germline, CDR1 MNHEY and CDR2 SMNVEV (reference sequence).

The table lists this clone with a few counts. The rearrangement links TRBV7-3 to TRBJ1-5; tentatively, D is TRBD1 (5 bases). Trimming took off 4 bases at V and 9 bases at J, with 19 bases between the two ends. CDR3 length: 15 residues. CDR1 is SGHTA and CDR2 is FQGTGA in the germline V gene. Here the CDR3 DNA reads TGTGCCAGCAGCTCTACCACAGGTCCCAAAGGGCCCCAGCATTTT. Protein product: CASSSTTGPKGPQHF.

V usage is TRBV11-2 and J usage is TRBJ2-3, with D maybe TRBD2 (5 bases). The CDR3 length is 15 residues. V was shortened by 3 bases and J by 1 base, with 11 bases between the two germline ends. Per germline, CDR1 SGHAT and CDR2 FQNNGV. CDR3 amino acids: CASSLGGRGTDTQYF. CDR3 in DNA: TGTGCCAGCAGCTTGGGCGGGCGGGGCACAGATACGCAGTATTTT.

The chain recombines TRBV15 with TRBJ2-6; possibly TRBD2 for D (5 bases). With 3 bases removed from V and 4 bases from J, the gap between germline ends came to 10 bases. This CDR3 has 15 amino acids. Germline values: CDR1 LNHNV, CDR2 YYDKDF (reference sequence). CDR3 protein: CATSRRGSGANVLTF. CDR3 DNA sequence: TGTGCCACCAGCAGGAGAGGGTCCGGGGCCAACGTCCTGACTTTC.

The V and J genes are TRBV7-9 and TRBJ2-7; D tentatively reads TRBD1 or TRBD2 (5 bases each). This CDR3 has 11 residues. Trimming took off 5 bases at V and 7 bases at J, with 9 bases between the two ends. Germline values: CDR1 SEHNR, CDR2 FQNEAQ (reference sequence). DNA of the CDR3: TGTGCCAGCAGCGGGGGTCTGGAGCAGTACTTC. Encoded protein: CASSGGLEQYF.

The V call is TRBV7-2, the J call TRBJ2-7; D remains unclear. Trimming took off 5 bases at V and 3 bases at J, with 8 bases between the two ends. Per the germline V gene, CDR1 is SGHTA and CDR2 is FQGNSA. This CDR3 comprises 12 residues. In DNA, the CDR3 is TGTGCCAGCAGCCTAGAGCACTACGAGCAGTACTTC. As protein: CASSLEHYEQYF.

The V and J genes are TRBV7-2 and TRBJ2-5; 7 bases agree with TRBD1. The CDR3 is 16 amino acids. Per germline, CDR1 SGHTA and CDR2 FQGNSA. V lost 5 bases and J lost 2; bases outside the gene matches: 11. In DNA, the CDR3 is TGTGCCAGCAGCCCCCGCGCCGGACAGGAACAAGAGACCCAGTACTTC. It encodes CASSPRAGQEQETQYF.

The CDR3 loop reads CASSLSRQGWDYGYTF. In nucleotides, the CDR3 is TGTGCCAGCAGTTTATCCCGACAGGGATGGGACTATGGCTACACCTTC. This rearrangement joins TRBV28 to TRBJ1-2; the match to TRBD1 covers 7 bases. The CDR3 has 16 amino acids. J was trimmed by 3 bases and V by 1 base; bases with no gene match: 8. Per germline, CDR1 MDHEN and CDR2 SYDVKM.

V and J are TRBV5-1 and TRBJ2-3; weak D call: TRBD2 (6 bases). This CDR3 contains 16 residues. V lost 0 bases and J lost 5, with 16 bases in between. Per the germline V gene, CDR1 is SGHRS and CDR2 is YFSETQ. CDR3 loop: CASSLGLGTRGDTQYF. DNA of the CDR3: TGCGCCAGCAGCTTGGGGCTGGGGACGCGGGGAGATACGCAGTATTTT.